The 27 T cell receptor beta chains reported below all come from one sample, sequenced in a study of blood T cell repertoires in COVID-19. TCRdb keeps only in-frame clones here, not all; method: immunoSEQ multiplex PCR. The table has some 500,000 clones, approximately 88% seen once. The sequencing sample was made of PBMCs or T cells enriched from blood (not recorded which). The receptor set was obtained from a woman in her forties who had recovered from COVID-19.

The chain combines TRBV5-4 with TRBJ2-2; 11 bases line up with TRBD1. Trimming cost V 4 bases and J 3 bases; bases outside gene matches: 2. Per the germline V gene, CDR1 is SGHNT and CDR2 is YYREEE (reference sequence). This CDR3 spans 15 amino acids. CDR3 DNA: TGTGCCAGCAGCCCGGGACAGGGGGACACCGGGGAGCTGTTTTTT. Amino acid sequence: CASSPGQGDTGELFF. Full variable domain (outside the CDR3, taken from reference TRBV5-4 and TRBJ2-2): ETGVTQSPTHLIKTRGQQVTLRCSSQSGHNTVSWYQQALGQGPQFIFQYYREEENGRGNFPPRFSGLQFPNYSSELNVNALELDDSALYLCASSPGQGDTGELFFGEGSRLTVL.

This chain uses TRBV11-1 with TRBJ1-4, with D hard to call. There are 15 residues in the CDR3. The germline gives CDR1 SGHAT, CDR2 FQDESV (reference sequence). V shed 5 bases and J shed 0 bases, with 10 bases lying between them. DNA for the CDR3: TGTGCCAGCAGCCCGCAATCTACAACTAATGAAAAACTGTTTTTT. Its translation is CASSPQSTTNEKLFF.

The J gene is TRBJ1-3, the V gene TRBV30; weak D call: TRBD1 (5 bases). The CDR3 consists of 14 residues. CDR1 is GTSNPN, CDR2 SVGIG, per germline (reference sequence). The V end lost 3 bases, the J end lost 0 bases, and 9 bases lay between the germline ends. This chain's CDR3 is CAWRPGGSGNTIYF. The CDR3 DNA reads as TGTGCCTGGAGGCCCGGGGGCTCTGGAAACACCATATATTTT. The variable domain in full, with the rest retrieved from reference TRBV30 and TRBJ1-3, is SQTIHQWPATLVQPVGSPLSLECTVEGTSNPNLYWYRQAAGRGLQLLFYSVGIGQISSEVPQNLSASRPQDRQFILSSKKLLLSDSGFYLCAWRPGGSGNTIYFGEGSWLTVV.

Comments on this clone: At the DNA level, this CDR3 is encoded by other sequences in the same sample as well. The V and J genes are TRBV5-1 and TRBJ2-1; 11 bases align to TRBD2. Looked up from germline, CDR1 is SGHRS and CDR2 is YFSETQ. The CDR3 spans 15 residues. V was clipped by 4 bases and J by 7 bases; unmatched bases: 7. CDR3 protein: CASSLGLAGGNEQFF. The CDR3 nucleotides are TGCGCCAGCAGCCTAGGACTAGCGGGCGGGAATGAGCAGTTCTTC.

This chain uses TRBV5-8 with TRBJ1-2, with TRBD1 identical over 8 bases. V lost 1 base to trimming and J lost 7 bases; unmatched junction nucleotides: 9. This CDR3 is built from 15 residues. Per germline, CDR1 SGHTS and CDR2 YDEGEE. CDR3 nucleotides: TGTGCCAGCAGCTTGTCCAGGGGGCGCCTCGGTGGCTACACCTTC. Translated, it gives CASSLSRGRLGGYTF.

This clone occurred once. The CDR3 loop reads CASSTLSRLAGEHPRVKNIQYF. Written as DNA, the CDR3 is TGTGCCAGCAGTACACTGAGTCGACTAGCGGGAGAGCATCCTAGAGTCAAAAACATTCAGTACTTC. J is TRBJ2-4 and V is TRBV3-1 (or the pseudogene TRBV3-2); the match to TRBD2 covers 12 bases. Trimming cost V 6 bases and J 3 bases; bases outside gene matches: 24. Germline values: CDR1 LGHDT, CDR2 YNNKEL (reference sequence). This CDR3 is 22 amino acids long.

The chain employs TRBV3-1 (or the pseudogene TRBV3-2) and TRBJ2-4; TRBD2 aligns across 9 bases. Trimming at V came to 3 bases and at J to 8 bases, leaving 2 bases not matched to a gene. The germline V gene has CDR1 LGHDT and CDR2 YNNKEL (reference sequence). The CDR3 length is 13 residues. Written as DNA, the CDR3 is TGTGCCAGCAGCCACCGCGGGAGGGACATTCAGTACTTC. Translating gives CASSHRGRDIQYF.

The chain has TRBV21-1 and TRBJ2-7; the table's D call, TRBD2, was not checked against the DNA. TRBV21-1 is marked as a pseudogene. There are 15 residues in the CDR3. CDR3 amino acids: CASSKEGRGKYEQYF. The CDR3 DNA sequence: TGTGCCAGCAGCAAAGAAGGGCGGGGGAAATACGAGCAGTACTTC.

The J gene is TRBJ2-7, the V gene TRBV25-1; 12 nucleotides match TRBD2. Germline CDR1 reads MGHDK; CDR2 reads SYGVNS. This CDR3 is 14 amino acids long. Losses at the gene ends were 6 bases for V and 2 bases for J; bases not matched to a gene: 2. The CDR3 nucleotides read TGTGCCAGCAGCCTAGCGGGAGGGCCCTACGAGCAGTACTTC. Residues: CASSLAGGPYEQYF.

This chain uses TRBV27 with TRBJ2-1, with a possible D match to TRBD2 (6 bases). Trimming shortened V by 2 bases and J by 13 bases, and 15 bases separated the two germline ends. The CDR3 covers 13 residues. Germline CDR1 MNHEY, CDR2 SMNVEV (reference sequence). The chain's CDR3 is CASSLTSGTPQFF. CDR3 nucleotides: TGTGCCAGCAGTTTAACTTCCGGGACTCCACAGTTCTTC.

The rearrangement joins TRBV29-1 to TRBJ2-2; 7 bases are a match to TRBD2. The CDR3 contains 15 residues. Per the germline V gene, CDR1 is SQVTM and CDR2 is ANQGSEA. The J segment lost 5 bases and the V segment lost 3 bases, leaving 9 bases of the junction unmatched. The CDR3 DNA reads as TGCAGCGTTGAGGGAGGGGATACGAGTACCGGGGAGCTGTTTTTT. Translating it yields CSVEGGDTSTGELFF.

The chain combines TRBV10-2 with TRBJ1-5; no firm D call. Trimming left V 0 bases short and J 3 bases short, with 9 bases between. This CDR3 comprises 15 residues. The germline CDR1 and CDR2 sequences are WSHSY and SAAADI. CDR3 protein: CASSESAGHNQPQHF. For the CDR3, the DNA is TGCGCCAGCAGTGAGTCCGCGGGCCACAATCAGCCCCAGCATTTT.

This clone has a handful of counts. This chain connects TRBV9 to TRBJ2-7; tentative D call: TRBD1 (5 bases). This CDR3 is built from 14 residues. Trimming removed 2 bases at V and 1 base at J, with 10 bases between. CDR1 and CDR2 (germline): SGDLS, YYNGEE. CDR3 residues: CASSVTGNSYEQYF. The DNA for the CDR3 is TGTGCCAGCAGCGTCACAGGTAATTCCTACGAGCAGTACTTC.

The chain couples TRBV6-5 to TRBJ1-2; D remains ambiguous. V was shortened by 6 bases and J by 1 base, with 15 bases between the two germline ends. Germline CDR1 and CDR2: MNHEY and SVGAGI. CDR3 length: 15 amino acids. CDR3 sequence (DNA): TGTGCCAGCAGATTGGGAGGCCGACTTAACTATGGCTACACCTTC. It translates to CASRLGGRLNYGYTF.

This rearrangement joins TRBV30 to TRBJ2-5; the match to TRBD2 covers 8 bases. J gave up 5 bases and V 2 bases, and 13 bases lay outside the gene matches. CDR3 size: 16 residues. Per germline, CDR1 GTSNPN and CDR2 SVGIG (reference sequence). This CDR3 reads CAWSSRPGTRDETQYF. The CDR3 bases are TGTGCCTGGAGTTCAAGGCCCGGGACTAGAGATGAGACCCAGTACTTC.

The V gene is TRBV30, the J gene TRBJ2-2, with 9 bases matching TRBD2. The CDR3 contains 14 residues. Germline V gives CDR1 GTSNPN, CDR2 SVGIG (reference sequence). V gave up 2 bases and J gave up 6 bases; unmatched junction bases: 4. In DNA form, the CDR3 reads TGTGCCTGGAGTTGGCGGGAGGGCTCCGGGGAGCTGTTTTTT. Its translation is CAWSWREGSGELFF.

The CDR3 DNA follows: TGCGCCAGCAGCCAAGCCGGCGGGGAGCTGTTTTTT. It encodes CASSQAGGELFF. The chain links TRBV4-1 to TRBJ2-2; D is unresolved. The CDR3 is made up of 12 amino acids. Germline lookup yields CDR1 MGHRA and CDR2 YSYEKL. Trimming took off 1 base at V and 7 bases at J, with 4 bases between the two ends.

The chain uses TRBV18 and TRBJ1-2, with a weak D call TRBD1 (5 bases). The CDR3 extends over 14 amino acids. V was trimmed by 4 bases and J by 4 bases, leaving 13 bases between them. Germline V CDR1 and CDR2: KGHSH, LQKENI. CDR3 DNA: TGTGCCAGCTCACTCGGGGCGGGGTCCTATGGCTACACCTTC. Translation gives CASSLGAGSYGYTF.

The gene calls are TRBV11-3 and TRBJ2-5; 10 bases are shared with TRBD1. The CDR3 length is 16 residues. Germline V gene data show CDR1 as SGHNT and CDR2 as YENEEA. The V gene end was trimmed by 0 bases and the J gene end by 5 bases; junction bases not matched to a gene: 6. The CDR3 DNA reads TGTGCCAGCAGCTTAGAATGGGACAGGGGTGGGGAGACCCAGTACTTC. Amino acids: CASSLEWDRGGETQYF. Full variable domain (rest looked up from reference TRBV11-3 and TRBJ2-5): EAGVVQSPRYKIIEKKQPVAFWCNPISGHNTLYWYLQNLGQGPELLIRYENEEAVDDSQLPKDRFSAERLKGVDSTLKIQPAELGDSAVYLCASSLEWDRGGETQYFGPGTRLLVL.

In its sample, this clone was seen a few times. The chain combines TRBV19 with TRBJ2-3, with D possibly being TRBD2 (7 bases). CDR3 length: 13 amino acids. Germline CDR1 LNHDA, CDR2 SQIVND (reference sequence). Deletions cut 6 bases from V and 4 bases from J, with 11 bases between. CDR3 region: CASRWGGADTQYF. CDR3 DNA sequence: TGTGCCAGTAGGTGGGGGGGCGCAGATACGCAGTATTTT.

Points on this clone: Other DNA sequences in this sample translate to the same CDR3. This chain joins TRBV18 and TRBJ1-2; 8 bases agree with TRBD1. This CDR3 contains 13 residues. Trimming removed 0 bases from V and 8 bases from J; junction bases left unmatched: 2. In germline, CDR1 is KGHSH, CDR2 LQKENI. The CDR3 DNA sequence: TGTGCCAGCTCACCACCGACAGGGGACGGCTACACCTTC. Translation: CASSPPTGDGYTF.

This chain uses TRBV19 with TRBJ2-7; 11 bases agree with TRBD1. With V trimmed by 3 bases and J by 3 bases, 10 bases remained unmatched. The CDR3 contains 17 residues. From germline, CDR1 is LNHDA and CDR2 SQIVND (reference sequence). This CDR3 is CASSMLTGTGGLYEQYF. In nucleotides, the CDR3 is TGTGCCAGTAGTATGTTAACCGGGACAGGGGGGCTCTACGAGCAGTACTTC.

The chain recombines TRBV28 with TRBJ1-4, with unresolved D. This CDR3 is built from 15 residues. Trimming took off 2 bases at V and 8 bases at J, with 15 bases between the two ends. Germline assignment: CDR1 MDHEN and CDR2 SYDVKM. CDR3 coding DNA: TGTGCCAGCAGTTTAAGGACTGCCAGAAGGGAAAAACTGTTTTTT. The encoded protein is CASSLRTARREKLFF.

This chain links TRBV5-1 with TRBJ1-2, with 7 bases matching TRBD1. This CDR3 region has 12 residues. CDR1 is SGHRS and CDR2 is YFSETQ in the germline V gene. The J segment lost 6 bases and the V segment lost 5 bases, leaving 4 bases of the junction unmatched. CDR3 DNA: TGCGCCAGCAGGGGACAGAGAGATGGCTACACCTTC. Protein: CASRGQRDGYTF. Drawing the rest from reference TRBV5-1 and TRBJ1-2, the complete variable domain is KAGVTQTPRYLIKTRGQQVTLSCSPISGHRSVSWYQQTPGQGLQFLFEYFSETQRNKGNFPGRFSGRQFSNSRSEMNVSTLELGDSALYLCASRGQRDGYTFGSGTRLTVV.

This chain links TRBV7-2 with TRBJ1-2, with D uncertain. CDR3 length equals 13 residues. V shed 2 bases and J shed 5 bases, with 9 bases lying between them. The germline V gene has CDR1 SGHTA and CDR2 FQGNSA. CDR3 sequence (DNA): TGTGCCAGCAGCTTACGTCGGGAATATGGCTACACCTTC. Amino acids: CASSLRREYGYTF.

J is TRBJ1-2 and V is TRBV4-1; D perhaps matches TRBD1 (5 bases). This CDR3 has 17 amino acids. Trimming took 0 bases from V and 8 from J, leaving 22 bases between them. Germline-derived CDR1 and CDR2 are MGHRA and YSYEKL. CDR3 sequence reads: CASSQDREQGPGRGYTF. CDR3 in DNA: TGCGCCAGCAGCCAAGATCGTGAGCAGGGCCCCGGCCGGGGCTACACCTTC.

This clone has just a few counts. The CDR3 spells CASSLQGVSSPLHF. The CDR3 DNA is TGTGCCAGCAGTCTACAGGGGGTGAGTTCACCCCTCCACTTT. This chain joins TRBV27 and TRBJ1-6; 8 bases are a match to TRBD1. CDR1 is MNHEY, CDR2 SMNVEV, per germline (reference sequence). The CDR3 is 14 amino acids. The trim removed 5 bases at V and 9 bases at J, leaving 6 bases unmatched.